The rows below give T cell receptor beta chains drawn from one sample of a study of cytomegalovirus exposure and HLA in healthy donors. Sequencing was performed with immunoSEQ multiplex PCR; in TCRdb, only in-frame clones are kept and a portion is missing. The top ten clones hold 11% to 15% of a sample with 85,000 to 130,000 clones, around 72% of them seen once. Source material: PBMCs. All receptors derive from a male donor in good health and CMV-seropositive. Each CDR3 is given with its conserved first and last residue. Fields, in order: J gene, V gene, CDR3 protein.

TRBJ1-5 | TRBV19 | CASSIAGGGGNQPQHF
TRBJ2-7 | TRBV19 | CASSTNAAGSYEQYF
TRBJ2-5 | TRBV18 | CASSRQRGGPQETQYF
TRBJ1-6 | TRBV7-8 | CASVRDRGFGSPLHF
TRBJ1-6 | TRBV28 | CASSLRGGGHSPLHF
TRBJ1-3 | TRBV30 | CAWRGDINTIYF
TRBJ1-6 | TRBV7-4 | CASRIEVIYSPLHF
TRBJ2-7 | TRBV5-1 | CASTKTTGDLYEQYF
TRBJ2-4 | TRBV29-1 | CSVERQGGTKNIQYF
TRBJ2-7 | TRBV18 | CASSPPGTGDAYEQYF
TRBJ2-3 | TRBV4-3 | CASSQDRRWDTQYF
TRBJ1-1 | TRBV4-1 | CASSQDRRGTEAFF
TRBJ2-2 | TRBV6-1 | CASSSSGDHTGELFF
TRBJ1-2 | TRBV27 | CASSSGTVYGYTF
TRBJ1-5 | TRBV9 | CASSVGSYSNQPQHF
TRBJ2-6 | TRBV14 | CASSQNWDTGANVLTF
TRBJ2-3 | TRBV7-2 | CASSTYRADTQYF
TRBJ1-4 | TRBV9 | CASSPRGGLPTNEKLFF
TRBJ1-5 | TRBV7-2 | CASSKDRPSQPQHF
TRBJ2-3 | TRBV10-3 | CAISGSGAPGDTQYF
TRBJ2-3 | TRBV9 | CASSLRTGGPYTQYF
TRBJ2-5 | TRBV6-5 | CASPRTGSETQYF
TRBJ1-4 | TRBV4-1 | CASSLLGGEKLFF
TRBJ2-3 | TRBV15 | CATSRDLDSGTDTQYF
TRBJ2-7 | TRBV2 | CASSPPGLLSLYEQYF
TRBJ2-1 | TRBV25-1 | CASSGTVREQFF
TRBJ2-2 | TRBV4-2 | CASSPGQPNTGELFF
TRBJ2-7 | TRBV5-1 | CASSTATWGGLNEQYF
TRBJ2-7 | TRBV7-8 | CASSLPPGTGHSYEQYF